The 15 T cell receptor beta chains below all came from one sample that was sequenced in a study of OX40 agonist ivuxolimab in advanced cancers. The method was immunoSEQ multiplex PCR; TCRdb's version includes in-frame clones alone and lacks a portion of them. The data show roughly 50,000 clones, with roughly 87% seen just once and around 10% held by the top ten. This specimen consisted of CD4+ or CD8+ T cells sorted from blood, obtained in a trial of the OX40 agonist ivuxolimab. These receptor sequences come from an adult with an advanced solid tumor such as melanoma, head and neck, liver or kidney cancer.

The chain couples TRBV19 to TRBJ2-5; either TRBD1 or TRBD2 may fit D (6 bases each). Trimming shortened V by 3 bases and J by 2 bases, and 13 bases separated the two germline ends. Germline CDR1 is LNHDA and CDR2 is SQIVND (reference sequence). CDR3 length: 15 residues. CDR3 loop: CASSMGGGGQETQYF. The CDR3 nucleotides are TGTGCCAGTAGTATGGGAGGAGGGGGGCAAGAGACCCAGTACTTC. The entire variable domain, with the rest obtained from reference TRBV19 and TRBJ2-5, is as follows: DGGITQSPKYLFRKEGQNVTLSCEQNLNHDAMYWYRQDPGQGLRLIYYSQIVNDFQKGDIAEGYSVSREKKESFPLTVTSAQKNPTAFYLCASSMGGGGQETQYFGPGTRLLVL.

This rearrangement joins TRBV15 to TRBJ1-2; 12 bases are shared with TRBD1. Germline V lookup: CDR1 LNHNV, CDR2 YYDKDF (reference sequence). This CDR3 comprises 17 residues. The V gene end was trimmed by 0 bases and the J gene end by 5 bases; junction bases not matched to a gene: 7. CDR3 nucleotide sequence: TGTGCCACCAGCAGAGATTACGGGACAGGGGGCGAATATGGCTACACCTTC. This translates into CATSRDYGTGGEYGYTF.

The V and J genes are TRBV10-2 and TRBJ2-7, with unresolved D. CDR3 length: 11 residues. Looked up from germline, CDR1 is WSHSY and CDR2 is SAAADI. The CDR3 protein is CVMSVAGEQYV. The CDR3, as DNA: TGCGTCATGTCAGTGGCAGGCGAGCAGTACGTC.

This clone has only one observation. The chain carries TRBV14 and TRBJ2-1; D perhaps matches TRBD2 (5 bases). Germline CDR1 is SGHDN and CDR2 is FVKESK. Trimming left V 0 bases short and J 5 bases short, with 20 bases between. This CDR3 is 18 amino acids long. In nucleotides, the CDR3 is TGTGCCAGCAGCCAAGAGATCGGAGGCGACCTCCCCCACAATGAGCAGTTCTTC. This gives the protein CASSQEIGGDLPHNEQFF.

CDR3 sequence: CASSPTGTPTEAFF. The CDR3 coding sequence is TGTGCCAGCAGCCCTACCGGGACTCCCACTGAAGCTTTCTTT. The V call is TRBV11-2, the J call TRBJ1-1; TRBD1 might be the D (5 bases). The CDR3 length is 14 residues. Germline CDR1 is SGHAT and CDR2 is FQNNGV. V dropped 5 bases and J dropped 4 bases, with 14 bases sitting between them.

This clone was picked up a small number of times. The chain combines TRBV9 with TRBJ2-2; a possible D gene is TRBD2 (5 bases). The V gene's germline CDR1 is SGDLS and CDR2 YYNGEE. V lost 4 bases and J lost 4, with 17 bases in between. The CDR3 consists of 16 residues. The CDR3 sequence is CASSTRWEAVTGELFF. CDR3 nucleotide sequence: TGTGCCAGCAGCACCCGGTGGGAAGCGGTCACCGGGGAGCTGTTTTTT.

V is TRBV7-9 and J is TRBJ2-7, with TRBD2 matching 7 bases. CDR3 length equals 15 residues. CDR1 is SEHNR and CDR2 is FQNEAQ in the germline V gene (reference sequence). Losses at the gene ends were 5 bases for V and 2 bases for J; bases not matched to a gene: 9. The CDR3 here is CASSPPGLHAYEQYF. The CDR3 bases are TGTGCCAGCAGCCCACCGGGACTACACGCCTACGAGCAGTACTTC. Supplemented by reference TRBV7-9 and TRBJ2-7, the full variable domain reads DTGVSQNPRHKITKRGQNVTFRCDPISEHNRLYWYRQTLGQGPEFLTYFQNEAQLEKSRLLSDRFSAERPKGSFSTLEIQRTEQGDSAMYLCASSPPGLHAYEQYFGPGTRLTVT.

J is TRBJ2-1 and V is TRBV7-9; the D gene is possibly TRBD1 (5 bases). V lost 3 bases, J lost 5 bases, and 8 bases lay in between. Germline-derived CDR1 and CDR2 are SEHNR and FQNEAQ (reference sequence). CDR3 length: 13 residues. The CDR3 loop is CASSFPRDNEQFF. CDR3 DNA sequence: TGTGCCAGCAGCTTCCCCAGGGACAATGAGCAGTTCTTC. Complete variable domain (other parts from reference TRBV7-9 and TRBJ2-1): DTGVSQNPRHKITKRGQNVTFRCDPISEHNRLYWYRQTLGQGPEFLTYFQNEAQLEKSRLLSDRFSAERPKGSFSTLEIQRTEQGDSAMYLCASSFPRDNEQFFGPGTRLTVL.

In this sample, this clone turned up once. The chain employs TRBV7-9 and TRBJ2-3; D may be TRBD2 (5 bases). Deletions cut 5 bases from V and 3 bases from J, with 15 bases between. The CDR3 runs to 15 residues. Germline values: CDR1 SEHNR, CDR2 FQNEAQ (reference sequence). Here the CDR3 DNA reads TGTGCCAGCAGCCCACCACGTTCGGGGACAGATACGCAGTATTTT. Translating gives CASSPPRSGTDTQYF.

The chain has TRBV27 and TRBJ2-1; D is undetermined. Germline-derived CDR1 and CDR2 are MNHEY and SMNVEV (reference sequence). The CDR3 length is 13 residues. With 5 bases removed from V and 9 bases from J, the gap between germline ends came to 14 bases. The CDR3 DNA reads TGTGCCAGCAGTGGACGCAAATTTGGTGAGCAGTTCTTC. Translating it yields CASSGRKFGEQFF.

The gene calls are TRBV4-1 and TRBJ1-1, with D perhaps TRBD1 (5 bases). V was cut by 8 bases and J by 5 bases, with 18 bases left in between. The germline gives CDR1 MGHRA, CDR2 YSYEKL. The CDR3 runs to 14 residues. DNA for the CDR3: TGCGCCAGCGGGGGATCAGGGAGTGTAACTGAAGCTTTCTTT. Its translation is CASGGSGSVTEAFF.

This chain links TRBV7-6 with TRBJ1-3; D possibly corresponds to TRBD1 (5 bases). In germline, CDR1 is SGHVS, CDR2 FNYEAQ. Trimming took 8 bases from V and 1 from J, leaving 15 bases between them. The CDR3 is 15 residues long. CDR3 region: CASGDSPGSGNTIYF. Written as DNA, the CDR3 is TGTGCCAGCGGGGACTCTCCAGGGTCTGGAAACACCATATATTTT. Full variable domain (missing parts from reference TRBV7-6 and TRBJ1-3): GAGVSQSPRYKVTKRGQDVALRCDPISGHVSLYWYRQALGQGPEFLTYFNYEAQQDKSGLPNDRFSAERPEGSISTLTIQRTEQRDSAMYRCASGDSPGSGNTIYFGEGSWLTVV.

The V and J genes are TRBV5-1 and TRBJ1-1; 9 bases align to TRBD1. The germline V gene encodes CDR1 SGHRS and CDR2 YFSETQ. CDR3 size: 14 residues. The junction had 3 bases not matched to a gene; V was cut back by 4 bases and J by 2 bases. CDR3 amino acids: CASSEDRGNTEAFF. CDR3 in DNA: TGCGCCAGCAGCGAGGACAGGGGAAACACTGAAGCTTTCTTT.

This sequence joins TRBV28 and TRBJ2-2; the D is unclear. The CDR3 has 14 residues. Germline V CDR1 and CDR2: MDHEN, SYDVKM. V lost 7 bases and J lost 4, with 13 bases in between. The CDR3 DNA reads TGTGCCAGCACCTCGGGCTTTAGCACCGGGGAGCTGTTTTTT. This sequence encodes CASTSGFSTGELFF.

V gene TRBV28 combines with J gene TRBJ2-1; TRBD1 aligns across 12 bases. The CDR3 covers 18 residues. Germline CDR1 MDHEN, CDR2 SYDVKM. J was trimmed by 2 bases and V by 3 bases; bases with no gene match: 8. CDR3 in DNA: TGTGCCAGCAGTTTCCCCCCGGGACAGGGGGCGACCTACAATGAGCAGTTCTTC. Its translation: CASSFPPGQGATYNEQFF.